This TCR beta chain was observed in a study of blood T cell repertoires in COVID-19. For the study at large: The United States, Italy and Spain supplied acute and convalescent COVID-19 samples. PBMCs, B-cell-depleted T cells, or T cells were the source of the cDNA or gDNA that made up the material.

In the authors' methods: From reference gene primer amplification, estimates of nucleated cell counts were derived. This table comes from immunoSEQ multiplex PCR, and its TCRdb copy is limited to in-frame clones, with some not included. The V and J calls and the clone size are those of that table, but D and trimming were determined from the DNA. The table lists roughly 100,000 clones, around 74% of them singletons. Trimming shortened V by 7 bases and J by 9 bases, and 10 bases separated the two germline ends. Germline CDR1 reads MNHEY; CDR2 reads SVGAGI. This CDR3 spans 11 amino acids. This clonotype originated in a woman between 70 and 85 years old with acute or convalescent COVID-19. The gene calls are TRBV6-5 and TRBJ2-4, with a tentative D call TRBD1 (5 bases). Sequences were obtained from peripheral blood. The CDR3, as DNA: TGTGCCAGCACGCAGGGTGGCATTCAGTACTTC. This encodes CASTQGGIQYF.